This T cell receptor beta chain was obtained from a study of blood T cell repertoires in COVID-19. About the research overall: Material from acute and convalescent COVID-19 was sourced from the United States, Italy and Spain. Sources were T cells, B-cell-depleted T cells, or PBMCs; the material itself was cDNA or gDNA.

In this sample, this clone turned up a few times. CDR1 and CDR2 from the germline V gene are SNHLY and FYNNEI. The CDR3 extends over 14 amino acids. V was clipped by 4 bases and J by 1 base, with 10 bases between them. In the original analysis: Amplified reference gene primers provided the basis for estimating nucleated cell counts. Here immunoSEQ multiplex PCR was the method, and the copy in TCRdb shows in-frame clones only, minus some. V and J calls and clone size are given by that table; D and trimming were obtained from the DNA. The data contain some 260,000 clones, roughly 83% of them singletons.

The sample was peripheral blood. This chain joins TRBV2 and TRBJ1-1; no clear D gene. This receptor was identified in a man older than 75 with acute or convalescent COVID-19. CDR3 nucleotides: TGTGCCAGCAGTGTGTCCGGAGCGAACACTGAAGCTTTCTTT. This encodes CASSVSGANTEAFF.